One sample yielded the 27 T cell receptor beta chains listed below, sequenced in a study of CD8 T cells in ankylosing spondylitis (TCRdb year 2017). On the study overall, not on this receptor specifically: A TCR beta motif of about eight highly homologous amino acid variants appeared characteristic of blood from ankylosing spondylitis patients.

These receptors have no identified antigens. Preparation of the library involved 5' RACE. The sample was run on an Illumina HiSeq 2500. The public reads were run again by TCRdb, first through fastp at Q25 and then through MiXCR, and only productive beta chains were kept. For every CDR3 protein sequence, its rows merge into one entry that carries the most common genes and DNA. The sample contains about 500,000 distinct CDR3 sequences, about 13% of them found a single time. The top ten constitute over 6.5% of the sample. Sequenced sample: blood, either unsorted or a sorted T cell fraction (not recorded which). The receptors were sampled from a male donor with ankylosing spondylitis.

This chain links TRBV30 with TRBJ1-4; D not certain. Germline-derived CDR1 and CDR2 are GTSNPN and SVGIG (reference sequence). Trimming left V 1 base short and J 6 bases short, with 9 bases between. The CDR3 covers 13 residues. The CDR3 DNA reads as TGTGCCTGGAGTGCCAATCGGGATGAAAAACTGTTTTTT. Translated: CAWSANRDEKLFF.

This chain joins TRBV20-1 and TRBJ2-1; 14 bases line up with TRBD2. V lost 0 bases to trimming and J lost 3 bases; unmatched junction nucleotides: 7. CDR3 length: 18 residues. Germline V lookup: CDR1 DFQATT, CDR2 SNEGSKA (reference sequence). CDR3: CSARDLSGLAGVYNEQFF. CDR3 DNA: TGCAGTGCTAGAGATCTCTCGGGACTAGCGGGAGTCTACAATGAGCAGTTCTTC.

The chain is built from TRBV6-1 and TRBJ2-3, with 12 bases that match TRBD2. The CDR3 runs to 19 residues. J lost 4 bases, V lost 6 bases, and 17 bases had no gene match. Germline V lookup: CDR1 MNHNS, CDR2 SASEGT. CDR3 protein: CASSPGGLRLAGVADTQYF. CDR3 DNA: TGTGCCAGCAGCCCGGGGGGCCTCCGACTAGCGGGAGTAGCAGATACGCAGTATTTT.

The chain is built from TRBV5-1 and TRBJ2-3, with D possibly being TRBD2 (5 bases). Germline V lookup: CDR1 SGHRS, CDR2 YFSETQ. V shed 3 bases and J shed 0 bases, with 17 bases lying between them. The CDR3 consists of 17 residues. The CDR3 spells CASSSRRSGGSTDTQYF. CDR3 sequence (DNA): TGCGCCAGCAGCTCACGGAGGTCTGGCGGGAGCACAGATACGCAGTATTTT. The whole variable domain, remainder taken from reference TRBV5-1 and TRBJ2-3, is KAGVTQTPRYLIKTRGQQVTLSCSPISGHRSVSWYQQTPGQGLQFLFEYFSETQRNKGNFPGRFSGRQFSNSRSEMNVSTLELGDSALYLCASSSRRSGGSTDTQYFGPGTRLTVL.

This clonotype has just a few counts. At one boundary the junction diverges from the germline segment, which might be a read error. This sequence joins TRBV10-3 and TRBJ1-1; D is uncertain. The germline V gene has CDR1 ENHRY and CDR2 SYGVKD. The CDR3 loop spans 12 amino acids. CDR3 residues: CAISDLNGRTLF. The CDR3 bases are TGTGCCATCAGTGACCTGAACGGGAGGACCCTCTTT.

This clonotype has just a few counts. V gene TRBV6-1 combines with J gene TRBJ1-1, with TRBD1 matching 11 bases. J lost 3 bases, V lost 9 bases, and 9 bases had no gene match. Germline loops: CDR1 MNHNS, CDR2 SASEGT. The CDR3 has 15 residues. The CDR3 loop reads CASDGQGAWDTEAFF. CDR3 coding DNA: TGTGCCAGTGACGGACAGGGGGCTTGGGACACTGAAGCTTTCTTT.

The V and J genes are TRBV10-3 and TRBJ2-1, with 9 bases that match TRBD2. The V and J ends lost 10 bases and 3 bases, in that order; junction bases with no gene match: 13. The CDR3 has 16 amino acids. Germline assignment: CDR1 ENHRY and CDR2 SYGVKD. The CDR3 protein is CATKAGGGLNYNEQFF. For the CDR3, the DNA is TGTGCCACCAAGGCGGGAGGGGGACTAAACTACAATGAGCAGTTCTTC.

V usage is TRBV6-1 and J usage is TRBJ2-7, with 10 nucleotides matching TRBD1. The length of the CDR3 is 13 residues. Germline CDR1 reads MNHNS; CDR2 reads SASEGT. V shed 3 bases, J shed 4 bases, and the junction held 0 bases outside the gene matches. The CDR3 loop reads CASSEDRGYEQYV. The CDR3 DNA sequence: TGTGCCAGCAGTGAGGACAGGGGGTACGAGCAGTACGTC.

This clonotype was seen more than once but under ten times. CDR3 residues: CASTEGGIGETQYF. The CDR3 nucleotides are TGCGCCAGCACCGAAGGGGGGATCGGAGAGACCCAGTACTTC. This chain uses TRBV10-2 with TRBJ2-5; D might be TRBD1 or TRBD2, each matching 6 bases. The CDR3 sequence is 14 residues long. Trimming removed 7 bases at V and 4 bases at J, with 16 bases between. Germline-derived CDR1 and CDR2 are WSHSY and SAAADI.

The chain uses TRBV5-4 and TRBJ2-1; 12 bases align to TRBD2. The CDR3 runs to 18 residues. The V and J ends lost 3 bases and 0 bases, in that order; junction bases with no gene match: 7. Germline CDR1 is SGHNT and CDR2 is YYREEE (reference sequence). CDR3 sequence reads: CASSSGLAGSSSYNEQFF. The CDR3 nucleotides read TGTGCCAGCAGCTCCGGACTAGCGGGATCCAGCTCCTACAATGAGCAGTTCTTC.

CDR3 coding DNA: TGTGCCAGCAGCGCGACAGGGGGCCAAGAGACCCAGTACTTC. This codes for CASSATGGQETQYF. The chain employs TRBV9 and TRBJ2-5, with 9 bases matching TRBD1. V shed 3 bases, J shed 1 base, and the junction held 1 base outside the gene matches. Germline V gene lookup returns CDR1 SGDLS and CDR2 YYNGEE. The CDR3 is 14 residues long.

Only a few counts were recorded for this clonotype. The CDR3 sequence is CSVLALNTGELFF. CDR3 DNA sequence: TGCAGCGTCCTAGCGTTGAACACCGGGGAGCTGTTTTTT. V usage is TRBV29-1 and J usage is TRBJ2-2, with D perhaps TRBD2 (6 bases). With 6 bases removed from V and 1 base from J, the gap between germline ends came to 9 bases. There are 13 residues in the CDR3. Germline V gene data show CDR1 as SQVTM and CDR2 as ANQGSEA.

In this sample, this clonotype turned up many times. The J gene is TRBJ1-2, the V gene TRBV5-1; D is ambiguous. The V gene's germline CDR1 is SGHRS and CDR2 YFSETQ. The V end was cut by 4 bases, the J end by 4 bases, with 14 bases between. The CDR3 contains 14 residues. CDR3 region: CASSPSGVAYGYTF. Written as DNA, the CDR3 is TGCGCCAGCAGCCCTTCTGGGGTGGCCTATGGCTACACCTTC. The entire variable domain, with the rest obtained from reference TRBV5-1 and TRBJ1-2, is as follows: KAGVTQTPRYLIKTRGQQVTLSCSPISGHRSVSWYQQTPGQGLQFLFEYFSETQRNKGNFPGRFSGRQFSNSRSEMNVSTLELGDSALYLCASSPSGVAYGYTFGSGTRLTVV.

This clonotype has just a few counts. This chain connects TRBV29-1 to TRBJ1-2, with 9 bases identical to TRBD1. The CDR3 is made up of 16 amino acids. Trimming at V came to 7 bases and at J to 5 bases, leaving 17 bases not matched to a gene. Per germline, CDR1 SQVTM and CDR2 ANQGSEA. CDR3 residues: CSAQSRDRASSYGYTF. CDR3 bases: TGCAGCGCCCAAAGTCGGGACAGGGCTTCTTCTTATGGCTACACCTTC.

The chain uses TRBV5-1 and TRBJ2-5, with no clear D. This CDR3 comprises 15 residues. In germline, CDR1 is SGHRS, CDR2 YFSETQ. Deletions cut 1 base from V and 2 bases from J, with 12 bases between. The CDR3 DNA is TGCGCCAGCAGCTTGACCATCCTGCTACAAGAGACCCAGTACTTC. It is translated as CASSLTILLQETQYF.

This clonotype has only a few counts. CDR3 DNA sequence: TGCGCCAGCAGCTTGGGGAAGGGACAAGAGACCCAGTACTTC. Translation gives CASSLGKGQETQYF. The chain has TRBV5-1 and TRBJ2-5, with D hard to call. The CDR3 sequence is 14 residues long. The V end was cut by 0 bases, the J end by 2 bases, with 8 bases between. Per germline, CDR1 SGHRS and CDR2 YFSETQ.

The sample holds a few counts of this clonotype. The V and J genes are TRBV9 and TRBJ1-1, with a weak D call TRBD1 (5 bases). V lost 0 bases to trimming and J lost 6 bases, with 9 bases between them. CDR1 and CDR2 from the germline V gene are SGDLS and YYNGEE. The CDR3 is 13 amino acids. This CDR3 reads CASSVASGPEAFF. The CDR3 nucleotides read TGTGCCAGCAGCGTAGCTTCGGGGCCTGAAGCTTTCTTT.

CDR3 loop: CATSRSSGRRDEQFF. As DNA, the CDR3 is TGTGCCACCAGCAGATCAAGCGGGAGACGCGATGAGCAGTTCTTC. The chain is built from TRBV15 and TRBJ2-1, with TRBD2 matching over 8 bases. V was pared by 2 bases and J by 8 bases, with 8 bases of the junction left unmatched. The CDR3 sequence is 15 residues long. Germline loops: CDR1 LNHNV, CDR2 YYDKDF (reference sequence).

The genes are TRBV27 and TRBJ2-2, with D perhaps matching TRBD1 (6 bases). CDR3 length: 16 amino acids. In germline, CDR1 is MNHEY, CDR2 SMNVEV (reference sequence). Trimming took 3 bases from V and 0 from J, leaving 11 bases between them. For the CDR3, the DNA is TGTGCCAGCAGTTTTGCAGGGGCAACGAACACCGGGGAGCTGTTTTTT. Residues: CASSFAGATNTGELFF.

This clonotype occurred a few times. This chain connects TRBV7-9 to TRBJ1-5; possible D gene TRBD1, 6 bases. V was clipped by 6 bases and J by 4 bases, with 16 bases between them. Germline CDR1 SEHNR, CDR2 FQNEAQ (reference sequence). This CDR3 has 15 residues. The CDR3 DNA sequence: TGTGCCAGCAGTCAGTCGGACAGAACTAATCAGCCCCAGCATTTT. Protein product: CASSQSDRTNQPQHF.

This clonotype was seen only a few times. CDR3 sequence reads: CAISARQDVGTEAFF. CDR3 DNA sequence: TGTGCCATCAGTGCCCGACAGGACGTGGGCACTGAAGCTTTCTTT. This rearrangement joins TRBV10-3 to TRBJ1-1; D possibly corresponds to TRBD1 (6 bases). Germline loops: CDR1 ENHRY, CDR2 SYGVKD. V was pared by 4 bases and J by 4 bases, with 16 bases between. This CDR3 is built from 15 residues.

There are many counts of this clonotype. The chain is built from TRBV24-1 and TRBJ2-1, with 11 bases matching TRBD2. The CDR3 length is 17 residues. CDR1 and CDR2 (germline): KGHDR, SFDVKD. The V gene end was trimmed by 0 bases and the J gene end by 7 bases; junction bases not matched to a gene: 7. CDR3 sequence reads: CATSDLPTSGSGNEQFF. Here the CDR3 DNA reads TGTGCCACCAGTGATTTGCCTACTAGCGGGAGTGGTAATGAGCAGTTCTTC.

This clonotype was found a few times. J is TRBJ2-3 and V is TRBV5-1; D may be TRBD1 (6 bases). The germline gives CDR1 SGHRS, CDR2 YFSETQ. Trimming shortened V by 2 bases and J by 6 bases, and 13 bases separated the two germline ends. This CDR3 comprises 14 residues. The CDR3 nucleotides read TGCGCCAGCAGCTTCTTCAACACAGGGGATACGCAGTATTTT. This translates into CASSFFNTGDTQYF.

This clonotype appeared a few times. This may stem from a read error, because a much larger clone lies one nucleotide away. This rearrangement joins TRBV25-1 to TRBJ2-1, with D hard to call. V lost 6 bases, J lost 3 bases, and 3 bases lay in between. In germline, CDR1 is MGHDK, CDR2 SYGVNS. This CDR3 has 11 amino acids. The CDR3 reads CASRNYNEQFF. CDR3 nucleotide sequence: TGTGCCAGCAGAAACTACAATGAGCAGTTCTTC.

This sequence joins TRBV18 and TRBJ1-3, with 7 bases fitting TRBD1. After removal of 3 bases from V and 2 bases from J, the junction contained 1 base not matched to a gene. This CDR3 has 14 residues. The germline CDR1 and CDR2 sequences are KGHSH and LQKENI. This CDR3 is CASSPGQTGNTIYF. The CDR3 nucleotides are TGTGCCAGCTCACCGGGACAGACTGGAAACACCATATATTTT. Looking up the rest from reference TRBV18 and TRBJ1-3 gives the full variable domain: NAGVMQNPRHLVRRRGQEARLRCSPMKGHSHVYWYRQLPEEGLKFMVYLQKENIIDESGMPKERFSAEFPKEGPSILRIQQVVRGDSAAYFCASSPGQTGNTIYFGEGSWLTVV.

V and J are TRBV24-1 and TRBJ2-2; TRBD2 matches at 8 bases. CDR1 is KGHDR and CDR2 is SFDVKD in the germline V gene. The J segment lost 4 bases and the V segment lost 6 bases, leaving 6 bases of the junction unmatched. The CDR3 spans 15 residues. The CDR3 sequence: CATSNPGGVTGELFF. Here the CDR3 DNA reads TGTGCCACCAGTAACCCCGGGGGGGTCACCGGGGAGCTGTTTTTT.

This clonotype occurred once. The rearrangement links TRBV5-1 to TRBJ2-1; possibly TRBD1 for D (6 bases). CDR1 SGHRS and CDR2 YFSETQ come from the germline V gene. The CDR3 has 17 amino acids. V shed 6 bases and J shed 0 bases, with 19 bases lying between them. CDR3 sequence reads: CASKMPGELRSYNEQFF. In DNA form, the CDR3 reads TGCGCCAGCAAGATGCCAGGGGAACTTCGCTCCTACAATGAGCAGTTCTTC.